The sample holds many counts of the clone carrying this TCR beta chain. What it binds is unknown. The data originate from a study of identical twins. Study outcomes and limitations: Abundant beta clonotypes from cord blood had fewer insertions, unlike memory repertoires, which showed none. Where beta out-of-frame sequences were concerned, excess twin sharing was weaker.

The CDR3 is 15 amino acids. Looked up from germline, CDR1 is SGHRS and CDR2 is YFSETQ. The ends were cut back, 0 bases at V and 1 base at J, with 10 bases in the middle. It was template switching that added a universal primer site, and there were unique molecular identifiers on the cDNA. MiXCR, applied by TCRdb to the 5' RACE reads, yields one record per CDR3 protein. The profile covers under 350,000 distinct CDR3 sequences, with nearly 9.5% appearing a single time and around 7.1% taken by the ten largest. These data were likewise used in another study, on yellow fever vaccine responses in identical twins.

The sequenced sample was CD8+ T cells sorted from blood. This TCR derives from a woman aged 18-29 years in good health. This chain uses TRBV5-1 with TRBJ2-5, with no clear D. This CDR3 reads CASSLADGFQETQYF. As DNA, the CDR3 is TGCGCCAGCAGCTTGGCCGACGGCTTCCAAGAGACCCAGTACTTC.